Given below is one T cell receptor (beta chain) in context. It has no known antigen specificity. No much larger clonotype is one base removed from it; base qualities were not supplied. V has 5 bases trimmed and J has 0 bases trimmed; junction bases matching no gene number 5. Taken from cysteine to phenylalanine, the CDR3 has 15 residues. The entry retains the CDR3 DNA only, 45 bases that are in frame from base 1. Sequences SGHVS (CDR1) and FQNEAQ (CDR2) are obtained from the germline V gene. The CDR3 regions of human TCRbeta chains were analyzed by immunosequencing. In the original analysis: Repertoire TCRs were matched against a reference library of SARS-CoV-2-specific TCRs generated with the MIRA antigen-specificity platform. Breadth was defined as the fraction of unique TCRs that were SARS-CoV-2-associated. Depth was defined as the fraction of total T cells that were SARS-CoV-2-associated. Using the MIRA data, each spike-specific TCR was mapped to the spike region that the TCR reacts to and placed in a CD4 or CD8 class. Log10-transformed breadth and depth values were compared by one-way ANOVA with Sidak's multiple comparisons tests. TCRdb retrieved this table from immuneACCESS and kept in-frame rearrangements only. Not all clones are present; in checked studies, unresolved V genes account for under half, and no reason is known for the remainder. V and J calls and clone size are given by that table; D and trimming were obtained from the DNA. The sample table contains about 140,000 clones; only one count was recorded for over 85% of them. 0.91% of the sample belongs to the ten largest clones.

This entry comes from a study of T cell responses to AZD1222 COVID-19 vaccine (dated by TCRdb to 2020 to 2023). Concerning the study at large: TCR sequencing was performed for some 250 trial participants, of whom 200 to 210 were given two doses of AZD1222 and around 25 were given two doses of MenACWY control vaccine. Trial participants were enrolled into age subgroups of 18-55, 56-69 and 70-plus years, which contained approximately 150, 28 and 58 TCR-sequenced participants, respectively.

What the work shows at the level of the full study, not this receptor alone: Reportedly, almost half of the unique spike-specific TCRs recognized epitopes lying outside the regions that are mutated in the B.1.351 and B.1.1.7 variants. Conclusions about previously exposed vaccinees were limited because only five to seven AZD1222 recipients were SARS-CoV-2 seropositive at baseline. Participants were mostly white British, with more females than males. The authors suggested clonal diversity may have been underestimated. The 56-69-year group was small, and its depth increase did not reach significance, likely because of low power. No day 14 peak-response samples were available, so repertoires were characterized only after the peak T cell response. Vaccine-associated CD4 TCRs spanned the whole spike protein, with dominant responses in regions 160-218 and 743-854. After two AZD1222 doses, both the breadth and the depth of spike-specific TCRs were significantly higher than at day 0 and than in MenACWY recipients.

The sample's time point label, in plain terms: baseline before first vaccination. In the paper's terms, the treatment or condition label means: meningococcal conjugate vaccine given as trial control. Vaccinee samples came from UK trials COV001 and COV002, including a single-blind randomized controlled phase 2/3 trial of AZD1222 (ChAdOx1 nCoV-19) in healthy adults. For TCRbeta chain sequencing, PBMC samples from trial participants were taken at day 0 and at day 28 after the second dose. Rearrangement joined TRBV7-8 to TRBJ1-1, with 8 central nucleotides matching TRBD1. The specimen comprised peripheral blood, sampled on day 0 of MenACWY control vaccination. The clonotype comes from an adult in good health. The CDR3 has the sequence CASSTQGALNTEAFF. The nucleotide sequence reads as follows: TGTGCCAGCAGCACCCAGGGGGCTCTGAACACTGAAGCTTTCTTT. Outside the CDR3, residues come from the reference TRBV7-8 and TRBJ1-1 proteins, so the full variable domain is: GAGVSQSPRYKVAKRGQDVALRCDPISGHVSLFWYQQALGQGPEFLTYFQNEAQLDKSGLPSDRFFAERPEGSVSTLKIQRTQQEDSAVYLCASSTQGALNTEAFFGQGTRLTVV.